This passage covers 25 T cell receptor beta chains from one sample sequenced in a study of blood T cell repertoires in COVID-19. Assay: immunoSEQ multiplex PCR; the TCRdb copy retains only in-frame clones and omits some. Here the sample spans fewer than 250,000 clones, around four fifths being singletons. Sequenced sample: peripheral blood. The receptors stem from a woman aged 40 to 50 with active or convalescent COVID-19.

This clone was picked up one time. The chain employs TRBV29-1 and TRBJ1-4; D unclear. This CDR3 region has 11 residues. The V end lost 0 bases, the J end lost 11 bases, and 7 bases lay between the germline ends. Germline V lookup: CDR1 SQVTM, CDR2 ANQGSEA. The CDR3 loop is CSVEDSRKLFF. The CDR3 nucleotides read TGCAGCGTTGAAGACTCCAGGAAACTGTTTTTT.

The chain uses TRBV29-1 and TRBJ1-1, with TRBD1 matching 7 bases. Germline CDR1 SQVTM, CDR2 ANQGSEA. CDR3 length: 12 residues. Losses at the gene ends were 6 bases for V and 8 bases for J; bases not matched to a gene: 9. This CDR3 is CSVDKGAGEAFF. Here the CDR3 DNA reads TGCAGCGTCGATAAGGGGGCAGGGGAAGCTTTCTTT.

V gene TRBV19 combines with J gene TRBJ2-6; 8 nucleotides agree with TRBD1. Germline-derived CDR1 and CDR2 are LNHDA and SQIVND (reference sequence). The CDR3 is 17 residues long. J was trimmed by 0 bases and V by 1 base; bases with no gene match: 2. The CDR3 loop is CASSIGDRNSGANVLTF. As DNA, the CDR3 is TGTGCCAGTAGTATAGGGGACAGGAACTCTGGGGCCAACGTCCTGACTTTC. Full variable domain (missing parts from reference TRBV19 and TRBJ2-6): DGGITQSPKYLFRKEGQNVTLSCEQNLNHDAMYWYRQDPGQGLRLIYYSQIVNDFQKGDIAEGYSVSREKKESFPLTVTSAQKNPTAFYLCASSIGDRNSGANVLTFGAGSRLTVL.

A single count supports this clone. In nucleotides, the CDR3 is TGTGCCTGGACCGCTCGGGGGGCGGACACCGGGGAGCTGTTTTTT. Amino acid sequence: CAWTARGADTGELFF. This chain connects TRBV30 to TRBJ2-2; D is possibly TRBD2 (7 bases). This CDR3 is 15 amino acids long. Trimming removed 4 bases at V and 3 bases at J, with 15 bases between. Looked up from germline, CDR1 is GTSNPN and CDR2 is SVGIG (reference sequence).

This clone occurred a few times. The rearrangement uses TRBV6-2 or TRBV6-3 and TRBJ1-2; 8 nucleotides align to TRBD1. The CDR3 covers 16 residues. Germline-derived CDR1 and CDR2 are MNHEY and SVGEGT. V lost 2 bases, J lost 7 bases, and 12 bases stayed unmatched. CDR3 DNA: TGTGCCAGCAGTTACAGGCTCGCCAGGGGGCGGATTGGCTACACCTTC. Amino acids: CASSYRLARGRIGYTF.

By sample share, this clone is medium-sized (0.01 to 0.1%). The V gene is TRBV5-1, the J gene TRBJ2-4; 9 bases map to TRBD1. Per the germline V gene, CDR1 is SGHRS and CDR2 is YFSETQ. This CDR3 comprises 14 residues. V trimming: 4 bases; J trimming: 7 bases; junction bases outside the gene matches: 6. The chain's CDR3 is CASSPLTGGNIQYF. CDR3 in DNA: TGCGCCAGCAGCCCCCTGACAGGGGGGAACATTCAGTACTTC.

This chain connects TRBV19 to TRBJ1-1; a possible D gene is TRBD1 (5 bases). Trimming took 5 bases from V and 6 from J, leaving 16 bases between them. Germline V gene sequence: CDR1 LNHDA, CDR2 SQIVND (reference sequence). This CDR3 is 14 amino acids long. The CDR3 sequence is CASSSLTDLPEAFF. DNA of the CDR3: TGTGCCAGTAGTTCCCTGACAGATCTCCCTGAAGCTTTCTTT.

This sequence joins TRBV5-1 and TRBJ1-1; D unclear. V lost 0 bases to trimming and J lost 6 bases, with 15 bases between them. The CDR3 runs to 15 residues. Germline CDR1 reads SGHRS; CDR2 reads YFSETQ. The CDR3 sequence: CASSLEFSKRAEAFF. Written as DNA, the CDR3 is TGCGCCAGCAGCTTGGAGTTTAGTAAGCGGGCTGAAGCTTTCTTT.

The V and J genes are TRBV15 and TRBJ1-2; 8 nucleotides match TRBD1. Unmatched junction bases numbered 8, after V lost 5 bases and J lost 3 bases. The germline CDR1 and CDR2 sequences are LNHNV and YYDKDF (reference sequence). This CDR3 is 15 amino acids long. CDR3 bases: TGTGCCACCAGCTCTCAGGGGGCTAAGGACTATGGCTACACCTTC. It codes for CATSSQGAKDYGYTF.

V is TRBV4-2 and J is TRBJ2-6, with D perhaps TRBD2 (5 bases). Trimming removed 0 bases at V and 3 bases at J, with 9 bases between. Looked up from germline, CDR1 is LGHNA and CDR2 is YNFKEQ. CDR3 length: 16 amino acids. CDR3 coding DNA: TGTGCCAGCAGCCAAGATATAGGGAGTGGGGCCAACGTCCTGACTTTC. It yields the protein CASSQDIGSGANVLTF.

The chain recombines TRBV6-6 with TRBJ1-2; maybe TRBD1 (6 bases). Germline assignment: CDR1 MNHNY and CDR2 SVGAGI (reference sequence). Trimming shortened V by 6 bases and J by 1 base, and 18 bases separated the two germline ends. This CDR3 is built from 16 residues. In nucleotides, the CDR3 is TGTGCCAGCAGCAACAAAGGACAGTTCCTTAACTATGGCTACACCTTC. This encodes CASSNKGQFLNYGYTF.

The V and J genes are TRBV9 and TRBJ1-3; D uncertain. Trimming took 4 bases from V and 0 from J, leaving 11 bases between them. The germline gives CDR1 SGDLS, CDR2 YYNGEE. The CDR3 spans 15 residues. The CDR3 spells CASSLGWSSGNTIYF. In DNA form, the CDR3 reads TGTGCCAGCAGCCTCGGTTGGAGCTCTGGAAACACCATATATTTT.

V usage is TRBV30 and J usage is TRBJ1-6; TRBD1 agrees at 9 bases. CDR1 GTSNPN and CDR2 SVGIG come from the germline V gene (reference sequence). J gave up 7 bases and V 2 bases, and 9 bases lay outside the gene matches. This CDR3 is 16 amino acids long. CDR3 sequence (DNA): TGTGCCTGGAGTCGAGACAGGGGGACTCGGAATTCACCCCTCCACTTT. Its protein is CAWSRDRGTRNSPLHF.

Written as DNA, the CDR3 is TGTGCCAGCAGTGTGGGGGGTCCCTACAATGAGCAGTTCTTC. Its translation: CASSVGGPYNEQFF. The chain recombines TRBV2 with TRBJ2-1; tentatively, D is TRBD2 (6 bases). Trimming removed 4 bases at V and 2 bases at J, with 9 bases between. Germline CDR1 reads SNHLY; CDR2 reads FYNNEI. The CDR3 contains 14 residues.

This clone came up once. The J gene is TRBJ2-7, the V gene TRBV9; 7 positions match TRBD2. CDR3 length equals 14 residues. J lost 7 bases, V lost 4 bases, and 11 bases had no gene match. Germline V lookup: CDR1 SGDLS, CDR2 YYNGEE. CDR3 region: CASSTSGLLAEQYF. As DNA, the CDR3 is TGTGCCAGCAGCACGTCGGGACTATTGGCGGAGCAGTACTTC.

The chain links TRBV6-2 or TRBV6-3 to TRBJ1-5, with D tentatively TRBD1 (6 bases). This CDR3 is built from 13 residues. Trimming pared 2 bases from V and 7 bases from J, leaving 9 bases between. Germline V lookup: CDR1 MNHEY, CDR2 SVGEGT. The DNA for the CDR3 is TGTGCCAGCAGTTACGAGGACAGACAGCCCCAGCATTTT. Encoded protein: CASSYEDRQPQHF.

J is TRBJ2-3 and V is TRBV5-4; TRBD2 matches at 8 bases. The CDR3 is 15 amino acids. V was clipped by 7 bases and J by 0 bases; unmatched bases: 7. Germline loops: CDR1 SGHNT, CDR2 YYREEE (reference sequence). The CDR3 bases are TGTGCCAGCTCGTCGGGGGGGCCTAGCACAGATACGCAGTATTTT. This encodes CASSSGGPSTDTQYF.

The J gene is TRBJ2-7, the V gene TRBV29-1; 8 bases line up with TRBD1. Losses at the gene ends were 3 bases for V and 5 bases for J; bases not matched to a gene: 3. Germline-derived CDR1 and CDR2 are SQVTM and ANQGSEA. The length of the CDR3 is 12 residues. CDR3 region: CSVDRGLDEQYF. In DNA form, the CDR3 reads TGCAGCGTTGACAGGGGGCTCGACGAGCAGTACTTC.

The DNA for the CDR3 is TGTGCCAGCAGTCCGACAGGGTTAAAAAACTATGGCTACACCTTC. It translates to CASSPTGLKNYGYTF. This rearrangement joins TRBV13 to TRBJ1-2; 7 bases align to TRBD1. The CDR3 extends over 15 amino acids. The J segment lost 2 bases and the V segment lost 6 bases, leaving 9 bases of the junction unmatched. Germline CDR1 PRHDT, CDR2 FYEKMQ (reference sequence). Full variable domain (missing parts from reference TRBV13 and TRBJ1-2): AAGVIQSPRHLIKEKRETATLKCYPIPRHDTVYWYQQGPGQDPQFLISFYEKMQSDKGSIPDRFSAQQFSDYHSELNMSSLELGDSALYFCASSPTGLKNYGYTFGSGTRLTVV.

The rearrangement joins TRBV29-1 to TRBJ2-2; 10 nucleotides match TRBD1. J lost 2 bases, V lost 1 base, and 1 base had no gene match. This CDR3 spans 15 amino acids. CDR1 and CDR2 from the germline V gene are SQVTM and ANQGSEA. CDR3: CSVEGDRGNTGELFF. CDR3 sequence (DNA): TGCAGCGTTGAAGGGGACAGGGGCAACACCGGGGAGCTGTTTTTT.

CDR3 amino acids: CASQGARWQSRNTEAFF. The CDR3 coding sequence is TGTGCCAGTCAGGGGGCGCGGTGGCAATCGAGAAACACTGAAGCTTTCTTT. This chain links TRBV27 with TRBJ1-1; 8 bases map to TRBD1. The CDR3 is 17 residues long. Germline V gene lookup returns CDR1 MNHEY and CDR2 SMNVEV (reference sequence). V lost 9 bases and J lost 2; bases outside the gene matches: 17.

V and J are TRBV5-5 and TRBJ2-1, with a tentative D call TRBD1 (6 bases). Trimming pared 0 bases from V and 3 bases from J, leaving 13 bases between. This CDR3 comprises 16 residues. CDR1 is SGHKS and CDR2 is YYEKEE in the germline V gene (reference sequence). The CDR3 region has the DNA TGTGCCAGCAGCTTGGCCGCACAGGGTGGCTACAATGAGCAGTTCTTC. Its translation is CASSLAAQGGYNEQFF.

The V and J genes are TRBV18 and TRBJ1-2; 8 bases line up with TRBD1. The germline gives CDR1 KGHSH, CDR2 LQKENI. The V and J ends lost 5 bases and 2 bases, in that order; junction bases with no gene match: 7. This CDR3 region has 15 residues. The DNA of the CDR3 is TGTGCCAGCTCAGCTGGGGGACAGGAGAACTATGGCTACACCTTC. It encodes CASSAGGQENYGYTF.

This chain uses TRBV24-1 with TRBJ2-7; 11 positions agree with TRBD1. The trim removed 3 bases at V and 5 bases at J, leaving 5 bases unmatched. CDR1 and CDR2 (germline): KGHDR, SFDVKD. The CDR3 has 15 residues. CDR3 nucleotides: TGTGCCACCAGTGATCCAGGACAGGGGGCACACGAGCAGTACTTC. It translates to CATSDPGQGAHEQYF.

The table lists this clone with a count of one. The gene calls are TRBV7-2 and TRBJ1-4; D perhaps matches TRBD1 (5 bases). This CDR3 region has 15 residues. Germline CDR1 reads SGHTA; CDR2 reads FQGNSA. With 5 bases removed from V and 8 bases from J, the gap between germline ends came to 18 bases. CDR3 DNA sequence: TGTGCCAGCAGCCCCACGCCCCGGGGGACGGAAAAACTGTTTTTT. Its translation is CASSPTPRGTEKLFF.